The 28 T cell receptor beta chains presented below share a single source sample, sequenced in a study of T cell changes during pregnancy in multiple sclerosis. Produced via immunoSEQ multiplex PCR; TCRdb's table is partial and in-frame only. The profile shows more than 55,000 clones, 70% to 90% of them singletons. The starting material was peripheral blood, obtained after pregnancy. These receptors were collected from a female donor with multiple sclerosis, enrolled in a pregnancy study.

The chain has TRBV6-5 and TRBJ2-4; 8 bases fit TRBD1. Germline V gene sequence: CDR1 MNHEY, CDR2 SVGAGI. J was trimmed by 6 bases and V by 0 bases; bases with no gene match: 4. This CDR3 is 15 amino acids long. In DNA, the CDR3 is TGTGCCAGCAGTTACTCGCCAGGGGGCCGAAACATTCAGTACTTC. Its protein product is CASSYSPGGRNIQYF.

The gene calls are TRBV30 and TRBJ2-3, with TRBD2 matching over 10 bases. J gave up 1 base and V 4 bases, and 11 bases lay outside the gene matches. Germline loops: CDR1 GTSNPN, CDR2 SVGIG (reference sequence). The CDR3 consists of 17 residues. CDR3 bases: TGTGCCTGGATTCAGCGGGGGGGTACTATTCGCACAGATACGCAGTATTTT. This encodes CAWIQRGGTIRTDTQYF. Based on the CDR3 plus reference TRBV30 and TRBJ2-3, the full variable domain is SQTIHQWPATLVQPVGSPLSLECTVEGTSNPNLYWYRQAAGRGLQLLFYSVGIGQISSEVPQNLSASRPQDRQFILSSKKLLLSDSGFYLCAWIQRGGTIRTDTQYFGPGTRLTVL.

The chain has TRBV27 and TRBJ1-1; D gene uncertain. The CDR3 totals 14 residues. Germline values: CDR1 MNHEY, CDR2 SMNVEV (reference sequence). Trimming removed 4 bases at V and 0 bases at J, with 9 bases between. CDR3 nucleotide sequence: TGTGCCAGCAGTTACCGGGGAGTGAACACTGAAGCTTTCTTT. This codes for CASSYRGVNTEAFF.

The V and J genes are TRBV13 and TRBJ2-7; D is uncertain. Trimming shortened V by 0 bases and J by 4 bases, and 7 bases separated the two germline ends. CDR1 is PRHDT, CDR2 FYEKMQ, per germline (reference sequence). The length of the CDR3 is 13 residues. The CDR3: CASSLGRSYEQYF. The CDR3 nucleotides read TGTGCCAGCAGCTTAGGCCGTTCGTACGAGCAGTACTTC.

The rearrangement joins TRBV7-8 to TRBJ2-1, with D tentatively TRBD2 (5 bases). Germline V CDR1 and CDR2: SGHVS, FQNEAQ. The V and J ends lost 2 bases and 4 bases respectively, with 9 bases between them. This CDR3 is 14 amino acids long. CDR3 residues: CASSLRGRYNEQFF. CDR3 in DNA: TGTGCCAGCAGCTTACGGGGTAGGTACAATGAGCAGTTCTTC. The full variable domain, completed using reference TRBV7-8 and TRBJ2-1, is GAGVSQSPRYKVAKRGQDVALRCDPISGHVSLFWYQQALGQGPEFLTYFQNEAQLDKSGLPSDRFFAERPEGSVSTLKIQRTQQEDSAVYLCASSLRGRYNEQFFGPGTRLTVL.

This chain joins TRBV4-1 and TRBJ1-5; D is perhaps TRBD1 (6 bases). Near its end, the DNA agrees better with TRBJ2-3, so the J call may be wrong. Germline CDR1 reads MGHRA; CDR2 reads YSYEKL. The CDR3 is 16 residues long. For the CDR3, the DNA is TGCGCCAGCAGCCAAGAGGCAGGGACAATCAATCAGCCCCAGTATTTT. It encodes CASSQEAGTINQPQYF.

The CDR3 spells CASSQDRTGRADSPLHF. CDR3 nucleotides: TGCGCCAGCAGCCAAGATAGGACAGGGCGGGCGGATTCACCCCTCCACTTT. The genes are TRBV4-3 and TRBJ1-6, with 8 bases identical to TRBD1. Per germline, CDR1 LGHNA and CDR2 YSLEER. After removal of 0 bases from V and 8 bases from J, the junction contained 9 bases not matched to a gene. The CDR3 has 17 amino acids.

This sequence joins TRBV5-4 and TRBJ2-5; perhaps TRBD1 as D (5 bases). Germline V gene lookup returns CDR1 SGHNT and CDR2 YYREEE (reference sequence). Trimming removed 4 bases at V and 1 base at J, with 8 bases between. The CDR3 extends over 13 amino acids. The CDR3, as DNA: TGTGCCAGCAGCCCGGACACCCAAGAGACCCAGTACTTC. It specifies CASSPDTQETQYF.

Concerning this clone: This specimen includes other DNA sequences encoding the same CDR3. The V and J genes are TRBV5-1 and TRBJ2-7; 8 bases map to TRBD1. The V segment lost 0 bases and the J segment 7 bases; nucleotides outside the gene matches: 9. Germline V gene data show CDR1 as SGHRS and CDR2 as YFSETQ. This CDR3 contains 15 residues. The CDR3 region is CASSLGGQVLYEQYF. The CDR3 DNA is TGCGCCAGCAGCTTGGGGGGACAGGTTCTCTATGAGCAGTACTTC.

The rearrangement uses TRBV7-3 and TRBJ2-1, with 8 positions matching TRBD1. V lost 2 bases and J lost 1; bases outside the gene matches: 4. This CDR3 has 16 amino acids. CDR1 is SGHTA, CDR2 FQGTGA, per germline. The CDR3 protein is CASSLRTGLSYNEQFF. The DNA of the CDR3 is TGTGCCAGCAGCTTACGGACAGGGTTGTCCTACAATGAGCAGTTCTTC.

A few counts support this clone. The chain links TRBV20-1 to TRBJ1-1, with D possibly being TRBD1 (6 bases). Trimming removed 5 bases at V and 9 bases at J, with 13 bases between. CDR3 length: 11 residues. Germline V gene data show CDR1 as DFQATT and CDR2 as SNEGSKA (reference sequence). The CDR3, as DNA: TGCAGTGCTGCTGGACAGAGCAAAGCTTTCTTT. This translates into CSAAGQSKAFF.

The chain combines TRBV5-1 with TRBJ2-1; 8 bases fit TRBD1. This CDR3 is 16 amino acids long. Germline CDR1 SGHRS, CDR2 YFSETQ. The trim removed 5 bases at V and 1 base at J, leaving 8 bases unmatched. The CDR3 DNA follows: TGCGCCAGCAGAGCCCGTCAGGGGGCTTCCTACAATGAGCAGTTCTTC. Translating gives CASRARQGASYNEQFF.

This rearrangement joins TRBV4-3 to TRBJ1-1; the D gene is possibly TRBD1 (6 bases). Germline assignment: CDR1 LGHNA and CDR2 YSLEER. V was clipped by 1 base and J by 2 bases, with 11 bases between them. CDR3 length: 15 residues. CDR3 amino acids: CASSQVWTANTEAFF. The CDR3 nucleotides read TGCGCCAGCAGCCAAGTTTGGACAGCCAACACTGAAGCTTTCTTT.

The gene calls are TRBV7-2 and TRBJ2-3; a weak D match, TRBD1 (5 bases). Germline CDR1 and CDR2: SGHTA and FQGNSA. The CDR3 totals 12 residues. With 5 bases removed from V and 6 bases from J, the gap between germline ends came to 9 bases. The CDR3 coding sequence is TGTGCCAGCAGCCCTAACAGGGATACGCAGTATTTT. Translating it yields CASSPNRDTQYF.

In DNA form, the CDR3 reads TGTGCCAGCACCCCCGGGACAGCGAACACCGGGGAGCTGTTTTTT. Residues: CASTPGTANTGELFF. The chain employs TRBV5-8 and TRBJ2-2, with 7 bases that match TRBD1. The CDR3 is 15 amino acids. Germline V CDR1 and CDR2: SGHTS, YDEGEE. V lost 6 bases and J lost 0; bases outside the gene matches: 5.

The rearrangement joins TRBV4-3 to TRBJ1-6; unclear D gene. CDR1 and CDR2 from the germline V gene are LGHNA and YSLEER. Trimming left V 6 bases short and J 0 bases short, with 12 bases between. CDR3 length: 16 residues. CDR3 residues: CASSQRRSSYNSPLHF. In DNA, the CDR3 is TGCGCCAGCAGTCAAAGGAGGAGCTCCTATAATTCACCCCTCCACTTT.

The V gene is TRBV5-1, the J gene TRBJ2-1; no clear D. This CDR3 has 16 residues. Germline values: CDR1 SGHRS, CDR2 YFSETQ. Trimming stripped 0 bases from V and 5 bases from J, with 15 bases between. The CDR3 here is CASSLAGNVRDNEQFF. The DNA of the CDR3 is TGCGCCAGCAGCTTGGCCGGTAATGTAAGAGACAATGAGCAGTTCTTC.

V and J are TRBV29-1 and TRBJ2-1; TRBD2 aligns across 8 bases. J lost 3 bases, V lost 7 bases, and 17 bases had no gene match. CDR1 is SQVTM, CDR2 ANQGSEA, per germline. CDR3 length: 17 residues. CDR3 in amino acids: CSALGGLAGENYNEQFF. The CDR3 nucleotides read TGCAGCGCCCTAGGGGGGCTAGCGGGCGAGAACTACAATGAGCAGTTCTTC.

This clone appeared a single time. The chain's CDR3 is CASSLSTGNEQYF. Here the CDR3 DNA reads TGTGCCAGCAGCTTATCAACAGGGAACGAGCAGTACTTC. The chain has TRBV7-9 and TRBJ2-7; possibly TRBD1 for D (6 bases). Trimming pared 2 bases from V and 5 bases from J, leaving 10 bases between. CDR3 length: 13 amino acids. The germline V gene has CDR1 SEHNR and CDR2 FQNEAQ (reference sequence).

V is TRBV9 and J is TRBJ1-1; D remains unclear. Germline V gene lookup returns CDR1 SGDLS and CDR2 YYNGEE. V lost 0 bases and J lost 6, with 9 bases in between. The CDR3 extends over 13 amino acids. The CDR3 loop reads CASSVGASSEAFF. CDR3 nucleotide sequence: TGTGCCAGCAGCGTAGGCGCAAGTTCTGAAGCTTTCTTT.

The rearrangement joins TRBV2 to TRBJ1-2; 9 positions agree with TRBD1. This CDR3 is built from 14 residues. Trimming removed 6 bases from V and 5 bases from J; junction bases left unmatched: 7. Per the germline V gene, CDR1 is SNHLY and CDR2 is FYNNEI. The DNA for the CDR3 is TGTGCCAGCAGGGGGACAGGGCCTGGGTATGGCTACACCTTC. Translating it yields CASRGTGPGYGYTF.

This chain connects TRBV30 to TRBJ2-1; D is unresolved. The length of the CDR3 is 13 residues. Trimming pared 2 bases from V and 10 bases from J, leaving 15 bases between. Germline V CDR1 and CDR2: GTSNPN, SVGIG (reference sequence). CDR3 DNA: TGTGCCTGGAGTCAGGCCTCTATTTCGGAGCAGTTCTTC. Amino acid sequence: CAWSQASISEQFF.

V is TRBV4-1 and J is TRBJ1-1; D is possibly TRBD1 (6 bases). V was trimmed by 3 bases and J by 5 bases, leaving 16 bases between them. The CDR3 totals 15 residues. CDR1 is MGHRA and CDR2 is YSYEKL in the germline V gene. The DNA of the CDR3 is TGCGCCAGCAGCCATTTACACGAAAGGGGGACTGAAGCTTTCTTT. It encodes CASSHLHERGTEAFF.

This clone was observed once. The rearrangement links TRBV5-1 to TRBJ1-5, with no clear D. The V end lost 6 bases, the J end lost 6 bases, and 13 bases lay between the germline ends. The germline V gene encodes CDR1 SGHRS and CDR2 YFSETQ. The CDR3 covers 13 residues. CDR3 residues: CASTPPEAQPQHF. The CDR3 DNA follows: TGCGCCAGCACCCCCCCTGAGGCTCAGCCCCAGCATTTT.

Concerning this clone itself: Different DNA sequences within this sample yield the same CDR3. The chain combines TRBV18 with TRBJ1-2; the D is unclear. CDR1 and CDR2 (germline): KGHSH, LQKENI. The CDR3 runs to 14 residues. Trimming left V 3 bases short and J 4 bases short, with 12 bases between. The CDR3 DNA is TGTGCCAGCTCACCCGAGGGAGTTAGCTATGGCTACACCTTC. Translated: CASSPEGVSYGYTF.

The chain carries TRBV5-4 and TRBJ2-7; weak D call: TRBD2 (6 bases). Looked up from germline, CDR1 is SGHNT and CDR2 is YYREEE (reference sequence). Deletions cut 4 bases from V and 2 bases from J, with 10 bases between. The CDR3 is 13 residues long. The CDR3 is CASSAGGTYEQYF. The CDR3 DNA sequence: TGTGCCAGCAGCGCCGGGGGAACCTACGAGCAGTACTTC.

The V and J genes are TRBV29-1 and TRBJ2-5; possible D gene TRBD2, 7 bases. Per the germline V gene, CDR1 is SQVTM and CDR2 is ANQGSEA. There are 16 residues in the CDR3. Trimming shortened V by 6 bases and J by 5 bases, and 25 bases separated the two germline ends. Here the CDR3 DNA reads TGCAGCGTCACCTCTAGGGGGGGCAGGGGAGGTGAGACCCAGTACTTC. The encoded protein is CSVTSRGGRGGETQYF.

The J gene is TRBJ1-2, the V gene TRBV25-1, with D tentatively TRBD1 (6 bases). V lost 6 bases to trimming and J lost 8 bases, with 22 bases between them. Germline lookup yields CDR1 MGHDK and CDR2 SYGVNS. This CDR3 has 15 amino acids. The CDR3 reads CASSPKRGAKEGYTF. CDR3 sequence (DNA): TGTGCCAGCAGCCCAAAACGGGGGGCTAAGGAGGGCTACACCTTC.